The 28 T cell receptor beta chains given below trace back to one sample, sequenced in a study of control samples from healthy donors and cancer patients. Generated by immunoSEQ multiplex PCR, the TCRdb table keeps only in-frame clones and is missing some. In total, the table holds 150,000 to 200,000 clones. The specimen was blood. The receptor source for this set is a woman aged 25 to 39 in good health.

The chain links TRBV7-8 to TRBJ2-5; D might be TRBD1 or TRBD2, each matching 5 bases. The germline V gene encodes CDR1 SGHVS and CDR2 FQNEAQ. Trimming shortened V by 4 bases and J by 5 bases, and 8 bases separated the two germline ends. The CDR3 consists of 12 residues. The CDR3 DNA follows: TGTGCCAGCAGCTGGGGACGGGAGACCCAGTACTTC. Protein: CASSWGRETQYF.

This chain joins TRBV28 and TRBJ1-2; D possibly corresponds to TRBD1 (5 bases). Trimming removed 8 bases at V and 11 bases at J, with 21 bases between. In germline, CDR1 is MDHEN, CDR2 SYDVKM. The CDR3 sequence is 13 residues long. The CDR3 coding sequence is TGTGCCAGCTACCTTGGGGGGGGAGGCCGTTACACCTTC. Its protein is CASYLGGGGRYTF.

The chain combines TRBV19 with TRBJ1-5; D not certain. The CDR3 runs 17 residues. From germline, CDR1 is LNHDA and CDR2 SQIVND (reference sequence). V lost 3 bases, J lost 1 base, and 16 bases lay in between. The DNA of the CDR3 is TGTGCCAGTAGTATGGGGTTGGGGAGGGCCAGCAATCAGCCCCAGCATTTT. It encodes CASSMGLGRASNQPQHF.

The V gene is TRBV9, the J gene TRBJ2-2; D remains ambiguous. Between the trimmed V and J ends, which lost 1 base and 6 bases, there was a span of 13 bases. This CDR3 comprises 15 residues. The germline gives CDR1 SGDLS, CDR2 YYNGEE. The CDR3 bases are TGTGCCAGCAGCGTAATTCCTGAGGCCCCCGGGGAGCTGTTTTTT. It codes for CASSVIPEAPGELFF.

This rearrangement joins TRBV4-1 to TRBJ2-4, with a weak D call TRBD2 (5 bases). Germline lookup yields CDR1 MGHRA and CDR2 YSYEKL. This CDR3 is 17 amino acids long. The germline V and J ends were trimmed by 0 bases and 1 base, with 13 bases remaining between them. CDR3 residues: CASSQDRGSQAKNIQYF. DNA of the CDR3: TGCGCCAGCAGCCAAGATCGGGGATCCCAGGCCAAAAACATTCAGTACTTC.

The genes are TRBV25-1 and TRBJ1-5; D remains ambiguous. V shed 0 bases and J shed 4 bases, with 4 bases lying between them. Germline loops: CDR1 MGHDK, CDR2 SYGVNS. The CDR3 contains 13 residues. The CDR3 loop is CASSEYGNQPQHF. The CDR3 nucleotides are TGTGCCAGCAGTGAATATGGGAATCAGCCCCAGCATTTT.

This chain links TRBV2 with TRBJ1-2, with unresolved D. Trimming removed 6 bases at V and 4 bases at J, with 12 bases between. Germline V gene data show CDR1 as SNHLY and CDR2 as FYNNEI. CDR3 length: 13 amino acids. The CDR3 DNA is TGTGCCAGCAGCCCTTGGTCAGCCTATGGCTACACCTTC. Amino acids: CASSPWSAYGYTF. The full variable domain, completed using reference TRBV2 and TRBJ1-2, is EPEVTQTPSHQVTQMGQEVILRCVPISNHLYFYWYRQILGQKVEFLVSFYNNEISEKSEIFDDQFSVERPDGSNFTLKIRSTKLEDSAMYFCASSPWSAYGYTFGSGTRLTVV.

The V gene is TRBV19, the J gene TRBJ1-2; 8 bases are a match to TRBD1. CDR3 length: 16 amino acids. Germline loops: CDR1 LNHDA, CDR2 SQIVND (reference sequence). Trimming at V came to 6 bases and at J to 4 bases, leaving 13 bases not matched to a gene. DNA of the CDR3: TGTGCCAGTAGCCCTTCAGGGGGACAGGATCCCTATGGCTACACCTTC. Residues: CASSPSGGQDPYGYTF.

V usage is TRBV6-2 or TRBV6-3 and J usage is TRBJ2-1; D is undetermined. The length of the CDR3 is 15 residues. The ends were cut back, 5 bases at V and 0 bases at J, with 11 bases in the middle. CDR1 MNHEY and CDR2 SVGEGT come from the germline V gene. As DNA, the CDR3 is TGTGCCAGCAGTGAGTTTATTAGCTCCTACAATGAGCAGTTCTTC. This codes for CASSEFISSYNEQFF.

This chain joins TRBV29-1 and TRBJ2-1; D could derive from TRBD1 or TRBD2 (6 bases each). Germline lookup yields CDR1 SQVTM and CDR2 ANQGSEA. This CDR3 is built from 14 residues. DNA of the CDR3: TGCACCGCCTCTGGGGGGCGGTCAGGGAATGAGCAGTTCTTC. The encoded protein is CTASGGRSGNEQFF.

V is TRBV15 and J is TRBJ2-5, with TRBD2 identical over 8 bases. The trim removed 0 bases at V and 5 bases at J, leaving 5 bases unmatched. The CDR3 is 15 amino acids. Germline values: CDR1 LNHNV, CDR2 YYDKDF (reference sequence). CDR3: CATSREGGGRETQYF. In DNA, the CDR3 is TGTGCCACCAGCAGAGAAGGCGGGGGGAGGGAGACCCAGTACTTC.

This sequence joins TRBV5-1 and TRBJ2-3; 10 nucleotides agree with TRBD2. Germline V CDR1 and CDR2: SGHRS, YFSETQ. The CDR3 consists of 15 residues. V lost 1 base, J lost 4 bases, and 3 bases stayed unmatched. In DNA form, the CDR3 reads TGCGCCAGCAGCTTGAATAGCGGGGGGTCAGATACGCAGTATTTT. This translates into CASSLNSGGSDTQYF.

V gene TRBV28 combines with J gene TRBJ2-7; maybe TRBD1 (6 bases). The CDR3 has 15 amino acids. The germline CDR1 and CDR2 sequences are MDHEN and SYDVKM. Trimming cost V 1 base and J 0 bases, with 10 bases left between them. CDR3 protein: CASSLSDRFSYEQYF. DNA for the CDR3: TGTGCCAGCAGTTTATCTGACAGGTTCTCCTACGAGCAGTACTTC.

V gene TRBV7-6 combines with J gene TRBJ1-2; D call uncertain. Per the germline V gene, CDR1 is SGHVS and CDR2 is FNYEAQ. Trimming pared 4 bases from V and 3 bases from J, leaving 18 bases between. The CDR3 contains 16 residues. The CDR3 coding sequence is TGTGCCAGCAGCTCACCACTGAGGAAGGAGGACTATGGCTACACCTTC. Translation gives CASSSPLRKEDYGYTF.

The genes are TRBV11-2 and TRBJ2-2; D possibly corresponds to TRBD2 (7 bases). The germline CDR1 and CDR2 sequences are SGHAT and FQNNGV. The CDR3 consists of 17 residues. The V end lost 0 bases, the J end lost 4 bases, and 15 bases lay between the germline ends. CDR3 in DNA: TGTGCCAGCAGCTTAGATAGTAGGGGGGGGCCCACCGGGGAGCTGTTTTTT. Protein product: CASSLDSRGGPTGELFF.

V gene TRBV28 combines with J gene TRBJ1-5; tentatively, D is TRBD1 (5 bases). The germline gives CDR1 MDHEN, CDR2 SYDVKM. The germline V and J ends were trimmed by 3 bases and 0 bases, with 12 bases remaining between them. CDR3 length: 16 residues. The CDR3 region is CASSFSGRYSNQPQHF. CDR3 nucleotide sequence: TGTGCCAGCAGTTTCTCGGGACGGTATAGCAATCAGCCCCAGCATTTT.

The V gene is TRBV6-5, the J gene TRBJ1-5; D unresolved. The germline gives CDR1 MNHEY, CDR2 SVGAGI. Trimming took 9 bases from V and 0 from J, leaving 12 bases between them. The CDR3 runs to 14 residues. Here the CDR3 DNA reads TGTGCCAGTTCTGTCACCCATAGCAATCAGCCCCAGCATTTT. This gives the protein CASSVTHSNQPQHF.

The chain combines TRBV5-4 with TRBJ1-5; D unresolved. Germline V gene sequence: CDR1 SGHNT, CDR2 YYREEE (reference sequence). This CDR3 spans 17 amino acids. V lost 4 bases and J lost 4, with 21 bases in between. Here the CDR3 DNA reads TGTGCCAGCAGCCGAATGGGCTCGGGAATTTCGAATCAGCCCCAGCATTTT. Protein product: CASSRMGSGISNQPQHF.

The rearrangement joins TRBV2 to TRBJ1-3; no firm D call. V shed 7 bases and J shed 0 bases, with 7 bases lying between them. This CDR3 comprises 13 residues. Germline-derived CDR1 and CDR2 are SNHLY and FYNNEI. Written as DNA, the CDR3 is TGTGCCAGCACGGAGGTCTCTGGAAACACCATATATTTT. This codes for CASTEVSGNTIYF.

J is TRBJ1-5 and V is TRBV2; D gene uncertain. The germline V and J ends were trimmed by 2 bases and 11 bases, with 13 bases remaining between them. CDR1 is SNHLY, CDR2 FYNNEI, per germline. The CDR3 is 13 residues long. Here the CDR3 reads CASSEPLGTSQHF. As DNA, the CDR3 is TGTGCCAGCAGTGAACCCCTAGGTACGTCCCAGCATTTT.

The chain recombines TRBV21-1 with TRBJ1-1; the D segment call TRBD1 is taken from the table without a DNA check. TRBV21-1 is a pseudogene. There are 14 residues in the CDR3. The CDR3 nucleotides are TGTGCCAGCAGCAACCGACAGGGGGGCACTGAAGCTTTCTTT. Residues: CASSNRQGGTEAFF.

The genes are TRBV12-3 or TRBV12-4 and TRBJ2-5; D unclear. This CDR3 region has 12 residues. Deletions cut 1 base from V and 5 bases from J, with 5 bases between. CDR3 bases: TGTGCCAGCAGTTTAGGATCCGAGACCCAGTACTTC. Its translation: CASSLGSETQYF.

The CDR3 nucleotides read TGCAGCGTAACCGCTTATGAACTAAACACCGGGGAGCTGTTTTTT. Protein product: CSVTAYELNTGELFF. The chain combines TRBV29-1 with TRBJ2-2; no clear D gene. Germline CDR1 reads SQVTM; CDR2 reads ANQGSEA. V was clipped by 6 bases and J by 2 bases, with 16 bases between them. The CDR3 is 15 amino acids.

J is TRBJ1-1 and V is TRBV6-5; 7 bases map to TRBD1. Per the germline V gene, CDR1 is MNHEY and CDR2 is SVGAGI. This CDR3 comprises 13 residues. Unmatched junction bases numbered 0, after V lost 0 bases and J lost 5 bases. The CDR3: CASSYSQGTEAFF. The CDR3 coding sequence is TGTGCCAGCAGTTACTCACAGGGGACTGAAGCTTTCTTT.

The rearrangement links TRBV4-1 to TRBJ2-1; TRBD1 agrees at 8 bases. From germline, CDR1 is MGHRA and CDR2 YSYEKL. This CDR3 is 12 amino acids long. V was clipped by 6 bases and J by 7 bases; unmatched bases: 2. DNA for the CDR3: TGCGCCAGCAGGCACAGGGGGAATGAGCAGTTCTTC. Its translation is CASRHRGNEQFF.

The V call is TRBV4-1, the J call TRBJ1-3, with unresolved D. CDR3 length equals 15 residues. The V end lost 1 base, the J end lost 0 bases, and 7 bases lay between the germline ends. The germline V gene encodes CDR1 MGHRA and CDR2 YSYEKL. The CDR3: CASSQAGLSGNTIYF. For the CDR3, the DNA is TGCGCCAGCAGCCAAGCCGGCCTCTCTGGAAACACCATATATTTT.

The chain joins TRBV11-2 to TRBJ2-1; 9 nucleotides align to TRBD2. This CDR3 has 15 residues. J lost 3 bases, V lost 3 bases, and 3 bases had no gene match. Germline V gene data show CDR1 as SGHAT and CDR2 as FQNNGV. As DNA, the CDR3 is TGTGCCAGCAGCTTCAGCGGGGGGAACTACAATGAGCAGTTCTTC. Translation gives CASSFSGGNYNEQFF.

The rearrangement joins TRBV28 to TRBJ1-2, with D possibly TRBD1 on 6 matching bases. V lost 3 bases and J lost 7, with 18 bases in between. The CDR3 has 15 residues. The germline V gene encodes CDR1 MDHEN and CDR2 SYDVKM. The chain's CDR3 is CASSFQGPRFGGYTF. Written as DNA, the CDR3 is TGTGCCAGCAGTTTCCAGGGGCCGAGGTTTGGTGGCTACACCTTC.